Shown below are 14 T cell receptor beta chains from a single sample sequenced in a study of blood T cell repertoires in COVID-19. Repertoires were generated with immunoSEQ multiplex PCR, while TCRdb's copy carries only in-frame clones and drops some. The table shows some 300,000 clones, with approximately 85% occurring only once. The material sequenced was PBMCs or T cells enriched from blood (not recorded which). The source is a woman under 40 who had recovered from COVID-19.

The chain joins TRBV28 to TRBJ2-6; 7 bases map to TRBD1. CDR1 and CDR2 from the germline V gene are MDHEN and SYDVKM. With V trimmed by 6 bases and J by 4 bases, 6 bases remained unmatched. The CDR3 is 15 residues long. The CDR3 nucleotides read TGTGCCAGCAGGAAACAGGGGAGCGGGGCCAACGTCCTGACTTTC. Protein product: CASRKQGSGANVLTF.

This sequence joins TRBV7-3 and TRBJ2-3; a weak D match, TRBD1 (6 bases). The V gene's germline CDR1 is SGHTA and CDR2 FQGTGA. This CDR3 contains 16 residues. V lost 4 bases to trimming and J lost 0 bases, with 14 bases between them. The DNA for the CDR3 is TGTGCCAGCAGCTCCACAGGGAATCCTAGCACAGATACGCAGTATTTT. Its protein product is CASSSTGNPSTDTQYF.

Here the CDR3 reads CASSPAPTSTDTQYF. DNA for the CDR3: TGTGCCAGCAGCCCAGCGCCTACTAGCACAGATACGCAGTATTTT. This chain joins TRBV5-6 and TRBJ2-3; D gene uncertain. Germline CDR1 and CDR2: SGHDT and YYEEEE. CDR3 length equals 15 residues. Trimming pared 4 bases from V and 0 bases from J, leaving 12 bases between. Drawing the rest from reference TRBV5-6 and TRBJ2-3, the complete variable domain is DAGVTQSPTHLIKTRGQQVTLRCSPKSGHDTVSWYQQALGQGPQFIFQYYEEEERQRGNFPDRFSGHQFPNYSSELNVNALLLGDSALYLCASSPAPTSTDTQYFGPGTRLTVL.

The chain links TRBV25-1 to TRBJ1-2, with 8 bases identical to TRBD1. This CDR3 has 13 residues. The J segment lost 4 bases and the V segment lost 4 bases, leaving 2 bases of the junction unmatched. Germline V gene lookup returns CDR1 MGHDK and CDR2 SYGVNS. As DNA, the CDR3 is TGTGCCAGCAGTGTCGGACAGGGCTATGGCTACACCTTC. This sequence encodes CASSVGQGYGYTF.

This clone has a handful of counts. This chain joins TRBV3-1 (or the pseudogene TRBV3-2) and TRBJ1-6; D is ambiguous. This CDR3 comprises 18 residues. Germline CDR1 LGHDT, CDR2 YNNKEL (reference sequence). The V end lost 4 bases, the J end lost 0 bases, and 16 bases lay between the germline ends. CDR3 nucleotide sequence: TGTGCCAGCAGCCGCTACACTAAGACCGGCTCCTATAATTCACCCCTCCACTTT. The encoded protein is CASSRYTKTGSYNSPLHF.

The chain joins TRBV7-9 to TRBJ1-1, with D maybe TRBD1 (5 bases). There are 13 residues in the CDR3. V was clipped by 5 bases and J by 4 bases, with 11 bases between them. Germline V gene sequence: CDR1 SEHNR, CDR2 FQNEAQ (reference sequence). The CDR3 is CASSQPGGTEAFF. Here the CDR3 DNA reads TGTGCCAGCAGCCAACCCGGGGGCACTGAAGCTTTCTTT.

This clone was observed a single time. This chain joins TRBV28 and TRBJ2-5; possible D gene TRBD2, 6 bases. Germline values: CDR1 MDHEN, CDR2 SYDVKM. Trimming removed 2 bases at V and 5 bases at J, with 15 bases between. The CDR3 totals 15 residues. The CDR3 DNA reads as TGTGCCAGCAGTTTAGGGTCGGGAGTTGACGAGACCCAGTACTTC. It translates to CASSLGSGVDETQYF.

This chain uses TRBV19 with TRBJ1-6, with 7 bases fitting TRBD1. The germline V gene encodes CDR1 LNHDA and CDR2 SQIVND (reference sequence). J gave up 0 bases and V 4 bases, and 6 bases lay outside the gene matches. The CDR3 runs 17 residues. CDR3 nucleotide sequence: TGTGCCAGTAGTACGACAGGGACGAGCTCCTATAATTCACCCCTCCACTTT. It is translated as CASSTTGTSSYNSPLHF.

In its sample, this clone was seen a few times. The J gene is TRBJ1-5, the V gene TRBV6-5; 8 bases map to TRBD1. The germline CDR1 and CDR2 sequences are MNHEY and SVGAGI. The J segment lost 4 bases and the V segment lost 6 bases, leaving 5 bases of the junction unmatched. The CDR3 spans 14 residues. The CDR3 DNA reads as TGTGCCAGCAGAAGGACAGGGCGAAATCAGCCCCAGCATTTT. Translating it yields CASRRTGRNQPQHF.

The CDR3 here is CASSEEGGRDTQYF. The CDR3 DNA reads TGTGCCAGCAGTGAAGAGGGCGGGAGGGATACGCAGTATTTT. The chain recombines TRBV2 with TRBJ2-3, with 8 bases that match TRBD2. With 1 base clipped from V and 6 bases from J, the junction kept 3 bases outside the gene matches. The V gene's germline CDR1 is SNHLY and CDR2 FYNNEI. The CDR3 extends over 14 amino acids.

V is TRBV28 and J is TRBJ2-7; the D gene is possibly TRBD1 (7 bases). Germline CDR1 MDHEN, CDR2 SYDVKM. The CDR3 covers 15 residues. V gave up 2 bases and J gave up 3 bases, with 14 bases separating them. CDR3 sequence: CASSLGGTAFYEQYF. The CDR3 region has the DNA TGTGCCAGCAGTTTAGGCGGGACAGCTTTCTACGAGCAGTACTTC.

J is TRBJ2-3 and V is TRBV4-1; 9 bases agree with TRBD1. The CDR3 loop spans 15 amino acids. The germline V gene has CDR1 MGHRA and CDR2 YSYEKL. With 3 bases clipped from V and 6 bases from J, the junction kept 7 bases outside the gene matches. In DNA form, the CDR3 reads TGCGCCAGCAGCCAGGACAGGGGTCAGGGGGATACGCAGTATTTT. Protein product: CASSQDRGQGDTQYF.

The CDR3 DNA sequence: TGTGCCAGCAGGTCCCGACAGCGATCCAATGAGCAGTTCTTC. Translation gives CASRSRQRSNEQFF. The chain recombines TRBV7-2 with TRBJ2-1, with D perhaps matching TRBD1 (5 bases). The CDR3 is made up of 14 amino acids. The germline V and J ends were trimmed by 6 bases and 6 bases, with 15 bases remaining between them. Per the germline V gene, CDR1 is SGHTA and CDR2 is FQGNSA.

This chain joins TRBV15 and TRBJ2-7; TRBD1 aligns across 9 bases. CDR1 is LNHNV and CDR2 is YYDKDF in the germline V gene (reference sequence). CDR3 length: 15 amino acids. Unmatched junction bases numbered 9, after V lost 4 bases and J lost 5 bases. The CDR3 reads CATSKTRDRDNEQYF. The CDR3 DNA reads TGTGCCACCAGCAAAACCCGGGACAGGGATAACGAGCAGTACTTC.